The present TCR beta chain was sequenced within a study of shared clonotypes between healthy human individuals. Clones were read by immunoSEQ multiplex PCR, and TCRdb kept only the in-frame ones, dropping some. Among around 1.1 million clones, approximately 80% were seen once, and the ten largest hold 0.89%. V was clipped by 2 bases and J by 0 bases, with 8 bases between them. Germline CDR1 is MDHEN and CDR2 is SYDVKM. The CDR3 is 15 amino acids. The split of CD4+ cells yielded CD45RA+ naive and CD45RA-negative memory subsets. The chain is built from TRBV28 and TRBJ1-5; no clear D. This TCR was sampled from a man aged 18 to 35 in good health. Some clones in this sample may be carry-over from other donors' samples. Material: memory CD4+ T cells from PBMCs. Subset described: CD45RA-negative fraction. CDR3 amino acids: CASSLGRHSNQPQHF. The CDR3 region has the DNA TGTGCCAGCAGTTTAGGCAGACATAGCAATCAGCCCCAGCATTTT.